These T cell receptor beta chains were read from a single sample in a study of PD-L1 blockade in urothelial cancer. Here immunoSEQ multiplex PCR was the method, and the copy in TCRdb shows in-frame clones only, minus some. The profile shows about 70,000 clones, around 84% of them singletons. The specimen was PBMCs, collected around atezolizumab (anti-PD-L1) treatment. The receptors were gathered from a man aged 70-80 years with urothelial cancer. Both conserved end residues are part of each CDR3. The D gene is left open where the match is weak. Clone sizes are given selectively: once, few, many, or a class where the clone is expanded.

D gene,CDR3 length,clone size,V gene,J gene,CDR3 DNA,CDR3 protein
TRBD2,16,-,TRBV6-6,TRBJ2-1,TGTGCCAGCAGTTACTCGGGACTAGCGGGAGACAATGAGCAGTTCTTC,CASSYSGLAGDNEQFF
-,13,-,TRBV5-5,TRBJ2-7,TGTGCCAGCAGTTGGCAGGGAACCTACGAGCAGTACTTC,CASSWQGTYEQYF
TRBD2,19,-,TRBV9,TRBJ2-2,TGTGCCAGCAGCGTTTCCGCTAGCGGGAGCCGTTCGAACACCGGGGAGCTGTTTTTT,CASSVSASGSRSNTGELFF
TRBD1,16,-,TRBV15,TRBJ2-1,TGTGCCACCAGCAGTTATCGGACAGGGGGCATGAATGAGCAGTTCTTC,CATSSYRTGGMNEQFF
-,17,-,TRBV12-2,TRBJ2-3,TGTGCAAGTCGCTTAGGGGCTAGCGGGGTTAGCACAGATACGCAGTATTTT,CASRLGASGVSTDTQYF
-,17,-,TRBV10-3,TRBJ1-1,TGTGCCATCAGTGAGTCTAGGTGGGCAGCTCGGAACACTGAAGCTTTCTTT,CAISESRWAARNTEAFF
-,13,-,TRBV11-2,TRBJ2-7,TGTGCCAGCAGCTTATTGATAGGGACAGAGCAGTACTTC,CASSLLIGTEQYF
-,13,-,TRBV7-9,TRBJ2-1,TGTGCCAGCAGCTTAGCGGGAGCCAATGAGCAGTTCTTC,CASSLAGANEQFF
TRBD1,12,-,TRBV6-6,TRBJ1-2,TGTGCCAGCAGTTCGACAGGGGCCGGCTACACCTTC,CASSSTGAGYTF
TRBD1,13,once,TRBV29-1,TRBJ1-2,TGCAGCGATCGGACAGGGGGCCAGGGTGGCTACACCTTC,CSDRTGGQGGYTF
TRBD2,14,-,TRBV29-1,TRBJ2-1,TGCAGCGTTGATCGTGCGGGAGTATTTGATGAGCAGTTCTTC,CSVDRAGVFDEQFF
TRBD2,14,-,TRBV19,TRBJ2-1,TGTGCCAGTAGCGATACTAGCGGGAGGGCACCAAAGTTCTTC,CASSDTSGRAPKFF
TRBD2,14,-,TRBV25-1,TRBJ2-7,TGTGCCAGCAGACAAGCGGGAGTGAAGGCCGAGCAGTACTTC,CASRQAGVKAEQYF
TRBD1,13,-,TRBV6-5,TRBJ2-7,TGTGCCAGCAGGAGGGGACAGAGTTACGAGCAGTACTTC,CASRRGQSYEQYF
-,13,-,TRBV5-5,TRBJ2-7,TGTGCCAGCAGTTTCCAGGCTGGGTACGAGCAGTACTTC,CASSFQAGYEQYF
-,11,-,TRBV19,TRBJ1-2,TGTGCCAGCTACCAGGGATATGGCTACACCTTC,CASYQGYGYTF
-,16,-,TRBV18,TRBJ2-5,TGTGCCAGCTCACCCCTCGACAGGAGGTTTGAAGAGACCCAGTACTTC,CASSPLDRRFEETQYF
TRBD2,13,-,TRBV6-1,TRBJ2-2,TGTGCCAGTACTAGCGGGAGCACCGGGGAGCTGTTTTTT,CASTSGSTGELFF
TRBD1,17,-,TRBV5-1,TRBJ2-2,TGCGCCAGCAGCTCCCTTAGGACAGGCAAGAACACCGGGGAGCTGTTTTTT,CASSSLRTGKNTGELFF
TRBD1,14,-,TRBV19,TRBJ2-3,TGTGCCAGTAGGAACAGGGGTGACACAGATACGCAGTATTTT,CASRNRGDTDTQYF
-,14,-,TRBV30,TRBJ2-5,TGTGCCTGGAGTGTAGGGAACAGGGAAGAGACCCAGTACTTC,CAWSVGNREETQYF
TRBD1,15,-,TRBV4-1,TRBJ1-1,TGCGCCAGCAGCCAAGTGACAGGGGGCGGCACTGAAGCTTTCTTT,CASSQVTGGGTEAFF
-,12,-,TRBV27,TRBJ1-6,TGTGCCAGGATACCGGGGAATTCACCCCTCCACTTT,CARIPGNSPLHF
TRBD2,15,-,TRBV9,TRBJ2-5,TGTGCCAGCAGCGGAACTAGCGGCAAGGGGGAGACCCAGTACTTC,CASSGTSGKGETQYF
TRBD2,15,once,TRBV7-7,TRBJ2-3,TGTGCCAGCAGCTTGCTAGCGGGAGAGGCAGATACGCAGTATTTT,CASSLLAGEADTQYF
TRBD2,14,once,TRBV7-6,TRBJ2-7,TGTGCCAGCAGCTTCCTAGCGGGAGAGCACGAGCAGTACTTC,CASSFLAGEHEQYF
-,14,-,TRBV9,TRBJ2-3,TGTGCCAGCAGCGTGGGCACACGCACAGATACGCAGTATTTT,CASSVGTRTDTQYF
TRBD1,15,-,TRBV19,TRBJ2-2,TGTGCCAGTAGTGGACGGACAGGGGGTCTTGGGGAGCTGTTTTTT,CASSGRTGGLGELFF
-,13,-,TRBV10-2,TRBJ2-1,TGCGCCAGCAGTGAGTCGGCAGCGGCCCCACCGTTCTTC,CASSESAAAPPFF
TRBD1,16,-,TRBV9,TRBJ2-7,TGTGCCAGCAGCGTAGATCCGGGACAGGCCTCCTACGAGCAGTACTTC,CASSVDPGQASYEQYF
-,13,-,TRBV28,TRBJ1-2,TGTGCCAGCAGTCGAGACACGGGGAATGGCTACACCTTC,CASSRDTGNGYTF
-,17,-,TRBV6-1,TRBJ1-5,TGTGCCAGCAGTGAAAACCGACAGCGTCTTAGCAATCAGCCCCAGCATTTT,CASSENRQRLSNQPQHF
TRBD1,13,-,TRBV6-6,TRBJ1-1,TGTGCCAGCATCGAGGGACAGTTCGAGGAAGCTTTCTTT,CASIEGQFEEAFF
-,14,once,TRBV2,TRBJ1-4,TGTGCCAGCAGTGTTCAGGGGTGGGGTGAAAAACTGTTTTTT,CASSVQGWGEKLFF
TRBD2,16,-,TRBV14,TRBJ2-1,TGTGCCAGCAGCCATCCCGGACTAGCGGGAGTCAATGAGCAGTTCTTC,CASSHPGLAGVNEQFF
TRBD1,19,-,TRBV28,TRBJ1-1,TGTGCCAGCTCTACCAGTACACAGGGGGTGATCCGATTGAGCACTGAAGCTTTCTTT,CASSTSTQGVIRLSTEAFF
-,14,-,TRBV28,TRBJ2-7,TGTGCCAGCGGACGGGAGCTATATACGTACGAGCAGTACTTC,CASGRELYTYEQYF
-,11,-,TRBV11-2,TRBJ1-4,TGTGCCAGCAGCCTTGGGGCCCTCGTAATTTTT,CASSLGALVIF
-,13,-,TRBV9,TRBJ1-2,TGTGCCAGCAGCGTAGATGGCAGCTATGGCTACACCTTC,CASSVDGSYGYTF
TRBD1,15,-,TRBV11-2,TRBJ2-3,TGTGCCAGCAGCTGGGGACAGTGGAACACAGATACGCAGTATTTT,CASSWGQWNTDTQYF
TRBD2,16,-,TRBV15,TRBJ2-3,TGTGCCACCAGCAGAGGGACTAGCGGGAGGGCAGATACGCAGTATTTT,CATSRGTSGRADTQYF
-,18,-,TRBV9,TRBJ1-2,TGTGCCAGCAGCGTAGAAGTTGAATTGGGCAGGATCTCACCTGGCTACACCTTC,CASSVEVELGRISPGYTF
TRBD2,15,-,TRBV7-3,TRBJ2-3,TGTGCCAGCAGCTTAAGTGGCGGGAGAACAGATACGCAGTATTTT,CASSLSGGRTDTQYF
-,16,-,TRBV21-1,TRBJ2-1,TGTGCCAGCAGCCCTTTTACAGGGGGCGACTACAATGAGCAGTTCTTC,CASSPFTGGDYNEQFF
-,16,-,TRBV7-9,TRBJ2-3,TGTGCCAGCAGCTTAGAAGGGGGGGGCAAAACAGATACGCAGTATTTT,CASSLEGGGKTDTQYF
-,13,-,TRBV6-5,TRBJ1-1,TGTGCCAGGTCAGTGCTGACTAACACTGAAGCTTTCTTT,CARSVLTNTEAFF
TRBD1,14,few,TRBV2,TRBJ1-1,TGTGCCAGCAGTGGGAGGGACAGGGCGAATGAAGCTTTCTTT,CASSGRDRANEAFF
TRBD1,15,once,TRBV5-4,TRBJ2-7,TGTGCCAGCAGTTCCGACAGGGGGCCTGGGGACGAGCAGTACTTC,CASSSDRGPGDEQYF
-,15,-,TRBV4-1,TRBJ2-7,TGCGCCAGCAGCCAAGTCCTCGGACTAAACTCCGAGCAGTACTTC,CASSQVLGLNSEQYF
TRBD1,14,-,TRBV7-6,TRBJ2-7,TGTGCCAGCAGCCGGGACAGGGGGCTAGATGAGCAGTACTTC,CASSRDRGLDEQYF
-,11,-,TRBV10-3,TRBJ2-1,TGTGCCATCAGTGAAGCTACGTCGCAGTTCTTC,CAISEATSQFF
TRBD1,15,few,TRBV5-1,TRBJ1-1,TGCGCCAGCAGCTTGGAGACAGGGGGATACACTGAAGCTTTCTTT,CASSLETGGYTEAFF
-,11,-,TRBV10-3,TRBJ2-7,TGTGCCATCAGTGACGGGTACGAGCAGTACTTC,CAISDGYEQYF